The 11 T cell receptor beta chains below all came from one sample that was sequenced in a study of shared clonotypes between healthy human individuals. Assay used: immunoSEQ multiplex PCR; TCRdb lists only in-frame clones, some missing. The sample holds roughly 500,000 clones, roughly 80% seen once. The sequenced sample was PBMCs. The receptors were gathered from a woman aged 35 to 49 in good health. Some clones in this sample may be carry-over from other donors' samples.

CDR3 in amino acids: CAWGRGDSRAFF. As DNA, the CDR3 is TGTGCCTGGGGGAGGGGGGACAGCCGAGCTTTCTTT. The V gene is TRBV30, the J gene TRBJ1-1, with 7 positions matching TRBD1. The CDR3 runs 12 residues. The junction had 10 bases not matched to a gene; V was cut back by 5 bases and J by 10 bases. Germline V gives CDR1 GTSNPN, CDR2 SVGIG (reference sequence).

The table lists this clone with a count of one. The chain couples TRBV29-1 to TRBJ2-7; a possible D gene is TRBD1 (7 bases). Trimming left V 3 bases short and J 5 bases short, with 14 bases between. Germline lookup yields CDR1 SQVTM and CDR2 ANQGSEA. The CDR3 consists of 13 residues. DNA of the CDR3: TGCAGCGTTGACCCAGGGGGGCTTGACGAGCAGTACTTC. This gives the protein CSVDPGGLDEQYF.

J is TRBJ2-1 and V is TRBV5-1; 10 nucleotides align to TRBD1. The germline CDR1 and CDR2 sequences are SGHRS and YFSETQ. This CDR3 is 15 amino acids long. V lost 4 bases and J lost 8; bases outside the gene matches: 9. The CDR3 region has the DNA TGCGCCAGCAGCCCCGGGACAGGGGTGGTCTATGAGCAGTTCTTC. Its translation is CASSPGTGVVYEQFF.

This clone was observed a single time. Given a far larger clone just one base away, this is likely a sequencing read error. The chain has TRBV28 and TRBJ2-3; D not certain. Trimming left V 6 bases short and J 2 bases short, with 12 bases between. Germline values: CDR1 MDHEN, CDR2 SYDVKM. This CDR3 is built from 14 residues. The CDR3 nucleotides are TGTGCCAGCAGGGTCGACTGCTCCACAGATACGCAGTATTTT. Amino acids: CASRVDCSTDTQYF.

The V and J genes are TRBV27 and TRBJ1-2, with a weak D call TRBD1 (5 bases). There are 13 residues in the CDR3. V was cut by 3 bases and J by 5 bases, with 10 bases left in between. Per germline, CDR1 MNHEY and CDR2 SMNVEV (reference sequence). Written as DNA, the CDR3 is TGTGCCAGCAGTTTGGAGAGGGGATATGGCTACACCTTC. Translating gives CASSLERGYGYTF.

The chain couples TRBV18 to TRBJ2-7, with a possible D match to TRBD1 (5 bases). Germline V CDR1 and CDR2: KGHSH, LQKENI. This CDR3 comprises 16 residues. Trimming left V 3 bases short and J 0 bases short, with 15 bases between. The CDR3 DNA follows: TGTGCCAGCTCACCGAGGACAAGAACTGACTCCTACGAGCAGTACTTC. It is translated as CASSPRTRTDSYEQYF.

This chain joins TRBV10-1 and TRBJ2-3, with 8 bases fitting TRBD2. Germline CDR1 and CDR2: WNHNN and SYGVQD (reference sequence). V dropped 7 bases and J dropped 5; count of bases not matched to a gene: 8. The CDR3 consists of 14 residues. CDR3 sequence (DNA): TGCGCCAGCATAGAGCGGGAGCGTATAGATACGCAGTATTTT. Translated: CASIERERIDTQYF.

This chain joins TRBV5-1 and TRBJ1-2, with D unresolved. Trimming left V 0 bases short and J 1 base short, with 7 bases between. Germline V gives CDR1 SGHRS, CDR2 YFSETQ. CDR3 length: 14 residues. Here the CDR3 DNA reads TGCGCCAGCAGCTTGGCGGTCAATAACTATGGCTACACCTTC. Its translation is CASSLAVNNYGYTF.

Note on this clone: This likely came from a read error, as a far larger clone is one base away. The chain links TRBV5-6 to TRBJ2-7; TRBD1 might be the D (5 bases). Germline V CDR1 and CDR2: SGHDT, YYEEEE. The CDR3 has 14 residues. Trimming removed 1 base at V and 2 bases at J, with 10 bases between. The CDR3: CASSLRRGTYEQYF. In DNA, the CDR3 is TGTGCCAGCAGCTTGAGAAGGGGAACCTACGAGCAGTACTTC. The complete variable domain, with remaining parts taken from reference TRBV5-6 and TRBJ2-7, reads DAGVTQSPTHLIKTRGQQVTLRCSPKSGHDTVSWYQQALGQGPQFIFQYYEEEERQRGNFPDRFSGHQFPNYSSELNVNALLLGDSALYLCASSLRRGTYEQYFGPGTRLTVT.

This clone was counted a few times. This chain connects TRBV6-6 to TRBJ1-5; D is unresolved. Trimming pared 0 bases from V and 3 bases from J, leaving 9 bases between. The CDR3 sequence is 15 residues long. The germline gives CDR1 MNHNY, CDR2 SVGAGI (reference sequence). CDR3 bases: TGTGCCAGCAGTTACTCCGGCAAAGCCAATCAGCCCCAGCATTTT. Protein: CASSYSGKANQPQHF.

This chain connects TRBV18 to TRBJ2-7; 9 bases map to TRBD2. Looked up from germline, CDR1 is KGHSH and CDR2 is LQKENI. CDR3 length equals 14 residues. V trimming: 3 bases; J trimming: 7 bases; junction bases outside the gene matches: 7. Here the CDR3 DNA reads TGTGCCAGCTCACCGGCGGGAGGGCCGGGGGAGCAGTACTTC. This encodes CASSPAGGPGEQYF.